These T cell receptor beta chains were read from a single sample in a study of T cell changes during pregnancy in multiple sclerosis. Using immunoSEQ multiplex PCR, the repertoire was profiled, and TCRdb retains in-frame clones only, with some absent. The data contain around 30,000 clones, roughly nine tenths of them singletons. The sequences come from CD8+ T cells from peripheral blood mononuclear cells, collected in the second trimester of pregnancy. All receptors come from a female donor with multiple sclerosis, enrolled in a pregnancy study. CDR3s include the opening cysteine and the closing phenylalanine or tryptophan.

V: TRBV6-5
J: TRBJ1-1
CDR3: CASSYGQGTEAFF

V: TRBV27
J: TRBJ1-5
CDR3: CASSLSSNQPQHF

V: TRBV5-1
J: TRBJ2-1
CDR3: CASTREKISYNEQFF

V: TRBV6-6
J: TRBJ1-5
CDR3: CASIMGQGLGQPQHF

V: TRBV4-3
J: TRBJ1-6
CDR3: CASSQDRTTGSPLHF

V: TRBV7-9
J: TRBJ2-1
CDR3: CASSFLASGNEQFF

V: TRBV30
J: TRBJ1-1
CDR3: CAWVEDRFNTEAFF

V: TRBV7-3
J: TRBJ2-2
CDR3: CASSLVEGGTGELFF

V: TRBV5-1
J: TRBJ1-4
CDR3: CASSLTTDIREKLFF

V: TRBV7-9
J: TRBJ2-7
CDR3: CASSSGLAGAGEQYF

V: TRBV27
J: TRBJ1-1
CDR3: CASSQGGTEAFF

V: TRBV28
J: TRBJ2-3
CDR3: CASSFSVIAAGTDTQYF

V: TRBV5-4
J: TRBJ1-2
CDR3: CASSFRGGWDGYTF

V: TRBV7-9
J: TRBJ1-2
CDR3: CASSSKETARTYGYTF

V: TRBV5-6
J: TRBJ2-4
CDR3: CASSRLEEAIQYF

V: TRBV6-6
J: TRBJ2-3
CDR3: CASRDYPSGHTQYF

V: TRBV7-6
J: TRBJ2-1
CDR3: CASSLEGGPDYNEQFF

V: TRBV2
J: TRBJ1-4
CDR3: CASSDRGYWKLFF

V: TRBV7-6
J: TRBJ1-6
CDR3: CASSTNQDSYNSPLHF

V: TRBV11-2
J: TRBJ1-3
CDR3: CASSLGHGNTIYF

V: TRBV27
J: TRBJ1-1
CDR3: CASSLSRGTEAFF

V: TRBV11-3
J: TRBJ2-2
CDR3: CASSFVTGGPAGELFF

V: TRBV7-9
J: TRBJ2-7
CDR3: CASSTRGYEQYF

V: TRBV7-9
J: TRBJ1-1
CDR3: CASSTPQGPNTEAFF

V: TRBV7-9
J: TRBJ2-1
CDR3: CASSRGLGTEQQFF

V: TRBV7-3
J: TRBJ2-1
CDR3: CASSSTGTTSYNEQFF

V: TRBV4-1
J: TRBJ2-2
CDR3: CASSQGQRMHTGELFF

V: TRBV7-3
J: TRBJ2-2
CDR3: CASRNGTGLAGELFF

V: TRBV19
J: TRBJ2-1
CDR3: CASSIFSGEYNEQFF

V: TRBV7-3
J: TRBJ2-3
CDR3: CASSLNGGDTQYF

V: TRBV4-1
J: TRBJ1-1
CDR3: CASSQDPRLGTEAFF

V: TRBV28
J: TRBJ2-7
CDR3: CASSLGTGISYEQYF

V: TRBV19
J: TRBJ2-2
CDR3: CAAESSNTGELFF

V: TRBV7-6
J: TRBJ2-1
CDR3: CASSPARDRGNNEQFF

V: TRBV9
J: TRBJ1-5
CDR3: CASSVRQPQHF

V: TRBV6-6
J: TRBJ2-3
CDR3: CASNPGLGADTQYF

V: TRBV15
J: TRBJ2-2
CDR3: CATSRGTETAGELFF

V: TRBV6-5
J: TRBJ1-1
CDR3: CASHRTVGNTEAFF

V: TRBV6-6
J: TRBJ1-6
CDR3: CASSSLDRVDNSPLHF

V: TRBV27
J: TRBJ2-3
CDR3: CASRLAGVPDTQYF

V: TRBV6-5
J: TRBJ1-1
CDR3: CATNNGGTEAFF